This T cell receptor (beta chain) was identified in a study of CD4 and CD8 cells across lung adenocarcinoma regions. TCRdb independently ran MiXCR on the PCR reads; one entry per CDR3 protein. The sample records some 8,800 distinct CDR3 sequences, around 51% being singletons. This CDR3 is 16 amino acids long. Germline V gives CDR1 MGHRA, CDR2 YSYEKL. The V end was cut by 2 bases, the J end by 5 bases, with 16 bases between. The chain is built from TRBV4-1 and TRBJ1-5; D is uncertain. This TCR derives from a male donor with lung adenocarcinoma. The CD4 and CD8 labels of this study may be unreliable. The sample comprised CD4+ T cells from the margin of a lung tumor. The CDR3 sequence: CASSQIMAEVDQPQHF. The DNA of the CDR3 is TGCGCCAGCAGCCAAATTATGGCGGAGGTCGATCAGCCCCAGCATTTT.